This T cell receptor beta chain was sequenced in a study of blood T cell repertoires in COVID-19. Whole-study context: Samples taken during acute and convalescent COVID-19 were collected in the United States, Italy and Spain. Sources were T cells, B-cell-depleted T cells, or PBMCs; the material itself was cDNA or gDNA.

Germline trimming cut 8 bases from V and 6 bases from J; bases unmatched to any gene: 23. Per germline, CDR1 MDHEN and CDR2 SYDVKM. This CDR3 has 18 residues. In the authors' workflow: Researchers report that nucleated cell counts were estimated from reference gene primer amplification. The repertoire was sequenced with immunoSEQ multiplex PCR; TCRdb's copy has only in-frame clones and lacks some. V, J and clone size were drawn from that table, and D and trimming were deduced from the DNA. Of some 73,000 clones in the sample, about 73% were seen once. The specimen sequenced was peripheral blood. This sequence originates from a man in his fifties or sixties with acute or convalescent COVID-19. The genes are TRBV28 and TRBJ1-2; 8 bases agree with TRBD1. CDR3 DNA sequence: TGTGCCAGCGAACCGTCCCTCCCCGTAAGACAGGGGATGGATGGCTACACCTTC. Protein sequence: CASEPSLPVRQGMDGYTF.